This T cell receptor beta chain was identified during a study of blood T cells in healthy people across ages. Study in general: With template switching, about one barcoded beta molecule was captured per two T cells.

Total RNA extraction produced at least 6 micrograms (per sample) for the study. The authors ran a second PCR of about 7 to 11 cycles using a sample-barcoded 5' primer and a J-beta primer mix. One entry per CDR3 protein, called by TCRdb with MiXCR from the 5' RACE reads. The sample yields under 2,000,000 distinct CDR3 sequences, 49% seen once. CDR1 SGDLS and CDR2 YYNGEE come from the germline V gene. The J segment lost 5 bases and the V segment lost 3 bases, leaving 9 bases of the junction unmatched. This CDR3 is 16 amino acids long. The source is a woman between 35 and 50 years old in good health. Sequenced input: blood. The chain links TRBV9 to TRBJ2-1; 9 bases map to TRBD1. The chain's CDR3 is CASSAPTGGEHNEQFF. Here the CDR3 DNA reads TGTGCCAGCAGCGCTCCTACAGGGGGCGAACACAATGAGCAGTTCTTC.